These T cell receptor beta chains were read from a single sample in a study of CD8 T cells in ankylosing spondylitis. TCRdb reprocessed the 5' RACE reads via MiXCR and lists one record per CDR3 protein. The profile shows roughly 40,000 distinct CDR3 sequences, 2.5% to 3% of them singletons. Sequenced material: blood, either unsorted or a sorted T cell fraction (not recorded which). These receptors all stem from a male donor with ankylosing spondylitis or in good health (not recorded which). Each CDR3 is given with its conserved first and last residue. D genes are given only for firm matches. Clone size is stated in some rows and not others, as once, few, many or a class when expanded.

J	V	D	size	DNA	CDR3
TRBJ2-5	TRBV9	-	many	TGTGCCAGCAGCGCCGGAGAGACCCAGTACTTC	CASSAGETQYF
TRBJ2-7	TRBV9	-	many	TGTGCCAGCAGCCCCGCGAAGCCTTCCTCCGAGCAGTACTTC	CASSPAKPSSEQYF
TRBJ2-1	TRBV9	TRBD2	-	TGTGCCAGCAGCCGTAGCGGGGGCCCCTCCTACAATGAGCAGTTCTTC	CASSRSGGPSYNEQFF
TRBJ2-2	TRBV9	-	many	TGTGCCAGCAGCGTAACTAGCTCCGCGAACACCGGGGAGCTGTTTTTT	CASSVTSSANTGELFF
TRBJ1-5	TRBV9	-	many	TGTGCCAGCAGCGCCCGGGGGGATCAGCCCCAGCATTTT	CASSARGDQPQHF
TRBJ2-1	TRBV9	TRBD2	many	TGTGCCAGCAGCCAAAGCGGGATCTCCTACAATGAGCAGTTCTTC	CASSQSGISYNEQFF
TRBJ1-4	TRBV9	TRBD1	-	TGTGCCAGCAGCCCCTTCCCCGGGACAGGGGGCGGTGAAAAACTGTTTTTT	CASSPFPGTGGGEKLFF
TRBJ2-5	TRBV9	TRBD2	many	TGTGCCAGCAGCGTAGCAGCGGGACGGGGGACCCAGTACTTC	CASSVAAGRGTQYF
TRBJ2-2	TRBV9	TRBD1	many	TGTGCCAGCAGCCCACGACAGGGGAGAGACACCGGGGAGCTGTTTTTT	CASSPRQGRDTGELFF
TRBJ2-7	TRBV9	TRBD2	once	TGTGCCAGCAGCGTAGGTTCCAGCGGGACCTACGAGCAGTACTTC	CASSVGSSGTYEQYF
TRBJ1-1	TRBV9	-	-	TGTGCCAGCAGCGTAGTACAGGGAAAGGCTGAAGCTTTCTTT	CASSVVQGKAEAFF
TRBJ2-1	TRBV9	TRBD2	many	TGTGCCAGCAGCGTAACTAGCGGTTATTACAATGAGCAGTTCTTC	CASSVTSGYYNEQFF
TRBJ2-3	TRBV9	-	many	TGTGCCAGCAGCGTAGAGGCAGGAGATACGCAGTATTTT	CASSVEAGDTQYF
TRBJ2-7	TRBV9	TRBD2	many	TGTGCCAGCAGCGTAGGGGTAGCGGGATTCTCCCACGAGCAGTACTTC	CASSVGVAGFSHEQYF
TRBJ2-3	TRBV9	-	many	TGTGCCAGCAGCCTGGTAGATACGCAGTATTTT	CASSLVDTQYF
TRBJ2-2	TRBV9	TRBD2	many	TGTGCCAGCAGCGAGTTGGGGGGAGGGTCCGGGGAGCTGTTTTTT	CASSELGGGSGELFF
TRBJ1-5	TRBV9	-	many	TGTGCCAGCAGCGTAGGTGTCGGGACCCAGCCCCAGCATTTT	CASSVGVGTQPQHF
TRBJ1-4	TRBV9	-	many	TGTGCCAGCAGCCTAAGAGGAGGGGTAGTCGAGAAACTGTTTTTT	CASSLRGGVVEKLFF
TRBJ2-6	TRBV9	TRBD1	few	TGTGCCAGCAGCGCCACAGGGGCTGGGGCCAACGTCCTGACTTTC	CASSATGAGANVLTF
TRBJ2-5	TRBV9	-	many	TGTGCCAGCAGCCCAACGGACAGTCATCAGTACTTC	CASSPTDSHQYF
TRBJ2-3	TRBV9	-	many	TGTGCCAGCAGCGCCCACGAGGGAGGCCCTAGCACAGATACGCAGTATTTT	CASSAHEGGPSTDTQYF
TRBJ2-1	TRBV9	TRBD1	many	TGTGCCAGCAGCGGACCGGGACAGGGCTCCTACAATGAGCAGTTCTTC	CASSGPGQGSYNEQFF
TRBJ2-2	TRBV9	-	-	TGTGCCAGCAGCGTCCACTGGAACACCGGGGAGCTGTTTTTT	CASSVHWNTGELFF
TRBJ1-2	TRBV9	-	many	TGTGCCAGCAGCGCCGGAGGGACTGGGGGTTTGCGCTACACCTTC	CASSAGGTGGLRYTF
TRBJ1-1	TRBV9	-	many	TGTGCCAGCAGCGCTTTGAGTGGCACTGAAGCTTTCTTT	CASSALSGTEAFF
TRBJ1-2	TRBV9	-	many	TGTGCCAGCAGCCGATCCTTACAGGGCCGCGGGGCTAACTATGGCTACACCTTC	CASSRSLQGRGANYGYTF
TRBJ1-4	TRBV9	TRBD1	many	TGTGCCAGCAGCCCCGGGGGGACAGTTAATGAAAAACTGTTTTTT	CASSPGGTVNEKLFF
TRBJ2-2	TRBV9	TRBD1	many	TGTGCCAGCACCACTACAGGGGGTGGGGAGCTGTTTTTT	CASTTTGGGELFF
TRBJ2-7	TRBV9	-	many	TGTGCCAGCAGCGTAGATTCAGGTACCTCCTACGAGCAGTACTTC	CASSVDSGTSYEQYF
TRBJ2-3	TRBV9	-	many	TGTGCCAGCAGCTCCAGGGACTGGTACACAGATACGCAGTATTTT	CASSSRDWYTDTQYF
TRBJ2-1	TRBV9	-	few	TGTGCCAGCAGCGCACAGGGATTATCGGTCGCTGAGCAGTTCTTC	CASSAQGLSVAEQFF
TRBJ1-2	TRBV9	TRBD1	many	TGTGCCAGCAGCGCGGGACAGGACGTTAGGGGCTACACCTTC	CASSAGQDVRGYTF
TRBJ1-2	TRBV9	-	-	TGTGCCAGCAGCGTAGGGGCAGGGAACTATGGCTACACCTTC	CASSVGAGNYGYTF
TRBJ2-1	TRBV9	TRBD2	many	TGTGCCAGCAGCCCCGATCGAACTAGCGGGCCCTACTACAATGAGCAGTTCTTC	CASSPDRTSGPYYNEQFF
TRBJ2-1	TRBV9	TRBD1	many	TGTGCCAGCAGCGGGCCGGGACAGAATACCTACAATGAGCAGTTCTTC	CASSGPGQNTYNEQFF
TRBJ1-5	TRBV9	-	many	TGTGCCAGCTCCCCCTACAGCAATAGCAATCAGCCCCAGCATTTT	CASSPYSNSNQPQHF
TRBJ2-4	TRBV9	-	few	TGTGCCAGCAGCGTAGATGACGGTTGGGTCAAAAACATTCAGTACTTC	CASSVDDGWVKNIQYF
TRBJ2-3	TRBV9	-	many	TGTGCCAGCAGCTACAGCACAGATACGCAGTATTTT	CASSYSTDTQYF
TRBJ2-5	TRBV9	-	many	TGTGCCAGCAGTAAACAGGGAGCTGGCGAAGAGACCCAGTACTTC	CASSKQGAGEETQYF
TRBJ2-5	TRBV9	TRBD1	many	TGTGCCAGCAGCGTATATACAGGGGAAGAGACCCAGTACTTC	CASSVYTGEETQYF
TRBJ2-3	TRBV9	TRBD2	many	TGTGCCAGCAGCGTAGATCCAGCGGGAGAAGCCGGCGCGCAGTATTTT	CASSVDPAGEAGAQYF
TRBJ1-2	TRBV9	-	many	TGTGCCAGCAGCGTTGAGGTACAGGGCTATGGCTACACCTTC	CASSVEVQGYGYTF
TRBJ2-5	TRBV9	-	many	TGTGCCAGCAGCGTATCTCGACAGGCCTCGGGGACCCAGTACTTC	CASSVSRQASGTQYF
TRBJ1-2	TRBV9	-	many	TGTGCCAGCAGCGTAGAGGCCGGCTATGGCTACACCTTC	CASSVEAGYGYTF
TRBJ2-7	TRBV9	-	many	TGTGCCAGCAGCGTAGATGGGGGAGTTGGCTACGAGCAGTACTTC	CASSVDGGVGYEQYF
TRBJ2-7	TRBV9	-	many	TGTGCCAGCAACGGGGGCAGAGAGGGTTACGAGCAGTACTTC	CASNGGREGYEQYF